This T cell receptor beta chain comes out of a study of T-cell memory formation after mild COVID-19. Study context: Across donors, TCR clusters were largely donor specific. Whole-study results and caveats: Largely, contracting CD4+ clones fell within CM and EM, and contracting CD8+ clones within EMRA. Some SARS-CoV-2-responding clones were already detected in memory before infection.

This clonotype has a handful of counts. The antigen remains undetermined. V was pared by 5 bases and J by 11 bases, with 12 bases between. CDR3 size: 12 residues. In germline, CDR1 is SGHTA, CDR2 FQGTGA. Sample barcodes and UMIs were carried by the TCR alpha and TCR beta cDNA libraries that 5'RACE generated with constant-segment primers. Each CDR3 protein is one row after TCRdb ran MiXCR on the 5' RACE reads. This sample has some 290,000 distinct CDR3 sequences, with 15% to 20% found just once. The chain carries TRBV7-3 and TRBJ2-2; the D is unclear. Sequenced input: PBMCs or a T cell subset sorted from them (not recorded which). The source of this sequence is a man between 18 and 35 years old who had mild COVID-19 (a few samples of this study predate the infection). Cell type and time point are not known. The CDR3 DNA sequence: TGTGCCAGCAGCAGGTACCCAACCGAGCTGTTTTTT. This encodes CASSRYPTELFF.